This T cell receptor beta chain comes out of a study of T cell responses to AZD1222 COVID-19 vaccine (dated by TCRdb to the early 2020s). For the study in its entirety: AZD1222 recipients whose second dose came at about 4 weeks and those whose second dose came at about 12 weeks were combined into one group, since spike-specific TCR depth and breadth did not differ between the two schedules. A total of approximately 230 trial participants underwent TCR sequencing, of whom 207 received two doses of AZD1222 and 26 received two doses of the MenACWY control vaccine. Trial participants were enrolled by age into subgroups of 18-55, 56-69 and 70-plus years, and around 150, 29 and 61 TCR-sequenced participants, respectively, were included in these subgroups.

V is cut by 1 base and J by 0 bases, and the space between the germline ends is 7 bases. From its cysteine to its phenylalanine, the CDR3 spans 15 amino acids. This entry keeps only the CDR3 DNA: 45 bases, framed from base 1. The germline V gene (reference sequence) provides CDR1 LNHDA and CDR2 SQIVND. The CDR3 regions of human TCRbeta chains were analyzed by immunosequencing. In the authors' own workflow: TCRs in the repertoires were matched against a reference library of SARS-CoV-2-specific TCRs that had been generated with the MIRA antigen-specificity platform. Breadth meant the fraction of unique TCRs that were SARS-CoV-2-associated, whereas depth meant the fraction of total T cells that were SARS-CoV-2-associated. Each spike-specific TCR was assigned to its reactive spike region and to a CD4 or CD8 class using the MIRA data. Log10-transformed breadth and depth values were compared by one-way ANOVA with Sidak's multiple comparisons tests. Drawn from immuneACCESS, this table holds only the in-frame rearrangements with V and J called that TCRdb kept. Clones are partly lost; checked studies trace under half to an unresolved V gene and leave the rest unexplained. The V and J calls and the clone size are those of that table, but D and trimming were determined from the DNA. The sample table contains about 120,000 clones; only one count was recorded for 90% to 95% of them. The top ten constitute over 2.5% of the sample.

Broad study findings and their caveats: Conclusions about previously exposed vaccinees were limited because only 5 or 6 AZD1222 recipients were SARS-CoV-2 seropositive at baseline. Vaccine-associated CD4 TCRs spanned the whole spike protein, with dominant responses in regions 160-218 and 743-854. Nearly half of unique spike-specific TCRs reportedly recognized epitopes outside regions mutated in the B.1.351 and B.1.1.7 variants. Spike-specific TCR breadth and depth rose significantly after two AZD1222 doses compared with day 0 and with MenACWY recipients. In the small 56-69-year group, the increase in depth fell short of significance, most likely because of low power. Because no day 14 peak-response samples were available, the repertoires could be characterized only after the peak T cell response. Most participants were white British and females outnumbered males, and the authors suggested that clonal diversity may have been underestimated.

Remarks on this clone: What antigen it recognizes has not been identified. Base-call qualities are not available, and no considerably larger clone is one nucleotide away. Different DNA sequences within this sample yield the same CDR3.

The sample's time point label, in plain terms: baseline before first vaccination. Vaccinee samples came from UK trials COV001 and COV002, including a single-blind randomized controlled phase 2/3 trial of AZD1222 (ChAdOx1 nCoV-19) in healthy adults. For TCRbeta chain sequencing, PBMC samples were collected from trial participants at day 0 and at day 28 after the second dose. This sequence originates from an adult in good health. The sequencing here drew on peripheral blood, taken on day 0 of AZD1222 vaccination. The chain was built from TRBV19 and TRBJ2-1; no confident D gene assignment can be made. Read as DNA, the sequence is TGTGCCAGTAGTATAGTGCCGAGCTCCTACAATGAGCAGTTCTTC. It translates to CASSIVPSSYNEQFF.